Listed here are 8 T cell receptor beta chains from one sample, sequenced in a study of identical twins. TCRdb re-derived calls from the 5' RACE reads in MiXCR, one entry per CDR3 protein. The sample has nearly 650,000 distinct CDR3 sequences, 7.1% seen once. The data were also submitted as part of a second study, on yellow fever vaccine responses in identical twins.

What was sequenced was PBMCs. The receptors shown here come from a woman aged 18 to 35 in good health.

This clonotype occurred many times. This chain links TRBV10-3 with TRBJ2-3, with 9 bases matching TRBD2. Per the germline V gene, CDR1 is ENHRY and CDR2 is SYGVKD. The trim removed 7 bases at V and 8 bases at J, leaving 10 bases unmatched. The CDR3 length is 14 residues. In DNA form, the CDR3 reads TGTGCCATCATGGAGGGACTAGCAATGGCTACGCAGTATTTT. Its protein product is CAIMEGLAMATQYF.

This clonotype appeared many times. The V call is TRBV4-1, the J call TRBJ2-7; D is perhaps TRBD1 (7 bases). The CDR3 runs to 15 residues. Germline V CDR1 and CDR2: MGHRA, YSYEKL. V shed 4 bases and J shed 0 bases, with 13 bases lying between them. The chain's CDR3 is CASSLAGGSSYEQYV. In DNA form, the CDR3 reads TGCGCCAGCAGCCTGGCAGGGGGGAGCTCCTACGAGCAGTACGTC.

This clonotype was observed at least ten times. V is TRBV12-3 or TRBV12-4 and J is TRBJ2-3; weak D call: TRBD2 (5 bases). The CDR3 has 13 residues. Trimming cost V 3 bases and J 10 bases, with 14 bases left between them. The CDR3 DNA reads TGTGCCAGCAGTTTGGACGCCGGGGTTCCGCAGTATTTT. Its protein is CASSLDAGVPQYF.

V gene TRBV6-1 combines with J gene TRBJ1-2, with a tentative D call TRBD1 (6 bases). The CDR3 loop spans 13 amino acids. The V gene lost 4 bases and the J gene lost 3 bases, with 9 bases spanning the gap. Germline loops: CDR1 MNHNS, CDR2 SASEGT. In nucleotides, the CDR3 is TGTGCCAGCAGTGGGACAGACTACTATGGCTACACCTTC. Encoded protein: CASSGTDYYGYTF.

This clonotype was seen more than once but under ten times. In nucleotides, the CDR3 is TGCGCCAGCAGCTTGGTTAGCAGAGACTATGGCTACACCTTC. Protein sequence: CASSLVSRDYGYTF. This sequence joins TRBV5-1 and TRBJ1-2; D gene ambiguous. Trimming took off 0 bases at V and 3 bases at J, with 9 bases between the two ends. CDR3 length: 14 residues. Per germline, CDR1 SGHRS and CDR2 YFSETQ.

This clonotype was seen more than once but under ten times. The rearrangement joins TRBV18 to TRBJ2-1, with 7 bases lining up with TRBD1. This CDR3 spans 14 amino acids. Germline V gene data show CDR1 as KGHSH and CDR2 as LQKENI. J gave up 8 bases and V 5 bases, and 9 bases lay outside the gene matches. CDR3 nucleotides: TGTGCCAGCTCAGCCGGGACAGCTACGGATGAGCAGTTCTTC. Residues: CASSAGTATDEQFF.

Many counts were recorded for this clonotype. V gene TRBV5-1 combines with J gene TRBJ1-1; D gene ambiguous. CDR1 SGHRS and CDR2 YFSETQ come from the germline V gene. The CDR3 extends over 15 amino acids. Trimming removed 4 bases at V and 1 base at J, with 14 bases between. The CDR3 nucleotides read TGCGCCAGCAGCCTCGAGGGAGCCAAGAACACTGAAGCTTTCTTT. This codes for CASSLEGAKNTEAFF.

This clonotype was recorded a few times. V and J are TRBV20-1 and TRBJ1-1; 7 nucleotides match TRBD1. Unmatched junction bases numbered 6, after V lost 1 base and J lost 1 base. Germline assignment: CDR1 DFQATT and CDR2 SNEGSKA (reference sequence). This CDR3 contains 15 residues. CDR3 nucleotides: TGCAGTGCTAGAGTAAAGGCAGGGGGGAACACTGAAGCTTTCTTT. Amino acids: CSARVKAGGNTEAFF.